A single sample gave rise to the 11 T cell receptor beta chains below, sequenced in a study of cytomegalovirus exposure and HLA in healthy donors. In the PCR, 60 Vbeta and 13 Jbeta primers were used. Sequenced by immunoSEQ multiplex PCR; TCRdb stores in-frame clones only, minus some. The sample holds around 150,000 clones, approximately 70% seen once. The sequenced sample consisted of PBMCs. Every receptor here comes from a man aged 35 to 55 in good health and CMV-seropositive.

CDR3 DNA: TGTGCCAGCAGTGAAACTCTCGGGGCCAACGTCCTGACTTTC. This translates into CASSETLGANVLTF. The V gene is TRBV2, the J gene TRBJ2-6; D is uncertain. This CDR3 contains 14 residues. CDR1 and CDR2 (germline): SNHLY, FYNNEI. The V gene lost 2 bases and the J gene lost 4 bases, with 6 bases spanning the gap.

The gene calls are TRBV6-6 and TRBJ1-3, with D possibly TRBD1 on 5 matching bases. V was trimmed by 6 bases and J by 0 bases, leaving 12 bases between them. CDR3 size: 15 residues. CDR1 is MNHNY, CDR2 SVGAGI, per germline (reference sequence). This CDR3 is CASSQTAHSGNTIYF. In nucleotides, the CDR3 is TGTGCCAGCAGCCAGACAGCACACTCTGGAAACACCATATATTTT.

This chain connects TRBV6-6 to TRBJ1-1; D perhaps matches TRBD1 (6 bases). V lost 0 bases to trimming and J lost 2 bases, with 7 bases between them. Per the germline V gene, CDR1 is MNHNY and CDR2 is SVGAGI (reference sequence). This CDR3 comprises 14 residues. CDR3 residues: CASSYSGANTEAFF. The CDR3 region has the DNA TGTGCCAGCAGTTACTCGGGGGCAAACACTGAAGCTTTCTTT.

The chain is built from TRBV5-1 and TRBJ1-1, with 7 nucleotides matching TRBD1. V lost 4 bases to trimming and J lost 7 bases; unmatched junction nucleotides: 13. Germline CDR1 reads SGHRS; CDR2 reads YFSETQ. The CDR3 spans 15 residues. Written as DNA, the CDR3 is TGCGCCAGCAGCCCCATCCCGAGGGACAGCTATGAAGCTTTCTTT. Protein product: CASSPIPRDSYEAFF.

The V and J genes are TRBV6-5 and TRBJ2-1; 8 bases agree with TRBD1. Germline-derived CDR1 and CDR2 are MNHEY and SVGAGI. CDR3 length equals 12 residues. V shed 2 bases, J shed 15 bases, and the junction held 6 bases outside the gene matches. This chain's CDR3 is CASSYPDRVPFF. The CDR3 bases are TGTGCCAGCAGTTACCCGGACAGGGTTCCGTTCTTC.

V gene TRBV6-5 combines with J gene TRBJ2-7; 8 nucleotides agree with TRBD1. V dropped 7 bases and J dropped 6; count of bases not matched to a gene: 2. CDR1 is MNHEY and CDR2 is SVGAGI in the germline V gene. The CDR3 length is 11 residues. The CDR3 region has the DNA TGTGCCAGCACCACAGGGGGCGAGCAGTACTTC. Protein: CASTTGGEQYF.

The CDR3 region has the DNA TGTGCCAGCAGCTTAGATGGCACAGACACAGATACGCAGTATTTT. Residues: CASSLDGTDTDTQYF. The V and J genes are TRBV7-2 and TRBJ2-3; no clear D. Germline values: CDR1 SGHTA, CDR2 FQGNSA. CDR3 size: 15 residues. The V end lost 1 base, the J end lost 2 bases, and 10 bases lay between the germline ends.

This clone was observed a handful of times. An end of the junction does not agree with germline; a read error may underlie this. The rearrangement uses TRBV14 and TRBJ2-3, with D uncertain. The germline CDR1 and CDR2 sequences are SGHDN and FVKESK. This CDR3 is 24 amino acids long. CDR3 amino acids: CASTFPPSSSDPPQARMCTDTQCF. The CDR3 coding sequence is TGTGCCAGTACTTTTCCACCCTCCTCCTCTGATCCCCCCCAGGCAAGGATGTGCACAGATACGCAGTGTTTT.

This rearrangement joins TRBV15 to TRBJ2-7, with 7 bases aligning to TRBD2. V lost 4 bases to trimming and J lost 7 bases; unmatched junction nucleotides: 4. The CDR3 spans 12 residues. Germline V CDR1 and CDR2: LNHNV, YYDKDF (reference sequence). CDR3 sequence (DNA): TGTGCCACCAGCATTATGGGAGGGGAGCAGTACTTC. As protein: CATSIMGGEQYF.

This clone showed up just a few times. CDR3 amino acids: CASSIGPNSPLHF. The CDR3 nucleotides are TGTGCCAGCAGCATTGGGCCCAATTCACCCCTCCACTTT. The V and J genes are TRBV7-2 and TRBJ1-6; no clear D gene. There are 13 residues in the CDR3. CDR1 and CDR2 from the germline V gene are SGHTA and FQGNSA. Trimming removed 5 bases from V and 7 bases from J, with 9 bases in between.

This rearrangement joins TRBV9 to TRBJ2-3; maybe TRBD2 (6 bases). The CDR3 consists of 16 residues. V was trimmed by 3 bases and J by 4 bases, leaving 18 bases between them. Germline lookup yields CDR1 SGDLS and CDR2 YYNGEE. The CDR3 DNA sequence: TGTGCCAGCAGCGCTGACCTACTAGCAGCGTCAGATACGCAGTATTTT. It encodes CASSADLLAASDTQYF. The full variable domain, rest sourced from reference TRBV9 and TRBJ2-3, is DSGVTQTPKHLITATGQRVTLRCSPRSGDLSVYWYQQSLDQGLQFLIQYYNGEERAKGNILERFSAQQFPDLHSELNLSSLELGDSALYFCASSADLLAASDTQYFGPGTRLTVL.